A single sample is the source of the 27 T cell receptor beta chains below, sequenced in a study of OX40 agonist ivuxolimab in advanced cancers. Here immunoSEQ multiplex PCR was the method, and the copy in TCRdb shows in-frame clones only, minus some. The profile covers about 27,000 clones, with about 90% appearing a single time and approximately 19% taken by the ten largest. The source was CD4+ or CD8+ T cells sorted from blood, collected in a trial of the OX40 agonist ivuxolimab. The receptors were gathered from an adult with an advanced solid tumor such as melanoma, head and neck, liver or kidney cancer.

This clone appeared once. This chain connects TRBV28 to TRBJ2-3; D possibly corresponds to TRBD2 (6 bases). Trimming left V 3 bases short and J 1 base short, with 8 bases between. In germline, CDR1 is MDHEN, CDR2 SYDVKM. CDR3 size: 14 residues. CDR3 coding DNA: TGTGCCAGCAGTTTCGTAGCGGGCACAGATACGCAGTATTTT. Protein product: CASSFVAGTDTQYF.

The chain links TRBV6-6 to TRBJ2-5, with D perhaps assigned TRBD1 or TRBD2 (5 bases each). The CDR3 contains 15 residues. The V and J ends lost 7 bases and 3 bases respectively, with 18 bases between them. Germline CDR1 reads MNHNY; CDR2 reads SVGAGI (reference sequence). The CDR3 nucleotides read TGTGCCAGCAACGACCGGGACCTAGCTAAAGAGACCCAGTACTTC. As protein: CASNDRDLAKETQYF.

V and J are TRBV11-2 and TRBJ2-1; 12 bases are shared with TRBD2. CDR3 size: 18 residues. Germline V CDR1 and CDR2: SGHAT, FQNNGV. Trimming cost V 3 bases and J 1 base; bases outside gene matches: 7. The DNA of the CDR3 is TGTGCCAGCAGCTTGCTAGCGGGGGGGCCGGGTTCCTACAATGAGCAGTTCTTC. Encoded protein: CASSLLAGGPGSYNEQFF. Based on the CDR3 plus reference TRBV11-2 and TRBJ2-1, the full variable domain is EAGVAQSPRYKIIEKRQSVAFWCNPISGHATLYWYQQILGQGPKLLIQFQNNGVVDDSQLPKDRFSAERLKGVDSTLKIQPAKLEDSAVYLCASSLLAGGPGSYNEQFFGPGTRLTVL.

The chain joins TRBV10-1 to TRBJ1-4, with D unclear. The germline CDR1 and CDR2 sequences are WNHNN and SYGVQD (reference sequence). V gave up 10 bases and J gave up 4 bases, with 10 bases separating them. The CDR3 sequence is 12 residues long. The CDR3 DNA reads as TGCGCCAACACAAGTATTAATGAAAAACTGTTTTTT. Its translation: CANTSINEKLFF.

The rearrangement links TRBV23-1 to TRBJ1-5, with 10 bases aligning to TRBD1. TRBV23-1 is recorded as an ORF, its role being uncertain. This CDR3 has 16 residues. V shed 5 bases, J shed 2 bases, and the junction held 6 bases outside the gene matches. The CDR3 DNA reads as TGCGCCAGCAGTAAAAAAGGACAGGGGGGCAATCAGCCCCAGCATTTT. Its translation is CASSKKGQGGNQPQHF.

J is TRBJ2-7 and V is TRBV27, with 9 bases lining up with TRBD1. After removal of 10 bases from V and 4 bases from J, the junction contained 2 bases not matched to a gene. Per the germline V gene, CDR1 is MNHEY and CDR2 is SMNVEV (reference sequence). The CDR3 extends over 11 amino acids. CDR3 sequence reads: CATGQGYEQYF. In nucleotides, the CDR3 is TGTGCCACCGGACAGGGGTACGAGCAGTACTTC.

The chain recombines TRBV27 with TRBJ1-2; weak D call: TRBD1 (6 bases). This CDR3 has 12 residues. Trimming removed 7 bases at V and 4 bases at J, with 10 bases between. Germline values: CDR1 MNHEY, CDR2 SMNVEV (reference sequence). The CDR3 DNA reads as TGTGCCAGCATGGACAGCCTCTATGGCTACACCTTC. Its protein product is CASMDSLYGYTF.

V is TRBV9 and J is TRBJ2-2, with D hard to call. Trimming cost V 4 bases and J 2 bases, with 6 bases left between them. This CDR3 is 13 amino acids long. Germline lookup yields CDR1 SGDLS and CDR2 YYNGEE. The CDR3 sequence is CASSTTNTGELFF. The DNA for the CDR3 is TGTGCCAGCAGCACTACTAACACCGGGGAGCTGTTTTTT.

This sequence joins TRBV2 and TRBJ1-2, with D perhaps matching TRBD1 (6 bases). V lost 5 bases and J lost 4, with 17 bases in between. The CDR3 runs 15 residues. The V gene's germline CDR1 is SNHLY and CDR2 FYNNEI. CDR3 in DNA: TGTGCCAGCAGTAACTCCCTCAGGGGAGGCTATGGCTACACCTTC. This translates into CASSNSLRGGYGYTF.

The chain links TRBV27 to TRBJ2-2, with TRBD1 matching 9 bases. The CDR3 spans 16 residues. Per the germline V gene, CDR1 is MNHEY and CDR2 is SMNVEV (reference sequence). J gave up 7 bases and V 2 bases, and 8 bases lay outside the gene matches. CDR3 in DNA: TGTGCCAGCAGTTTAGGGACAGGGTGGAGGGTCGGGGAGCTGTTTTTT. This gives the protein CASSLGTGWRVGELFF.

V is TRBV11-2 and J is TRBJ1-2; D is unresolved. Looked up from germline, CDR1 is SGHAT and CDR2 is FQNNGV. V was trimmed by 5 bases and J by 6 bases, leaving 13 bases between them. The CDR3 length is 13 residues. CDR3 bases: TGTGCCAGCAGCGCCGGCGGGAGAAATGGCTACACCTTC. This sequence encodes CASSAGGRNGYTF.

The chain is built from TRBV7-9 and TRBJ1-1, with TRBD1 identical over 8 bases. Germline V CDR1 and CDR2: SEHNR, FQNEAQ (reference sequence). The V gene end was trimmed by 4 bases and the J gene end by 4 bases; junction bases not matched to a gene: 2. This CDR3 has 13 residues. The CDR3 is CASSSDRGTEAFF. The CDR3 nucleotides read TGTGCCAGCAGCTCCGACAGGGGCACTGAAGCTTTCTTT. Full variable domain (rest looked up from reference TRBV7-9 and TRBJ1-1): DTGVSQNPRHKITKRGQNVTFRCDPISEHNRLYWYRQTLGQGPEFLTYFQNEAQLEKSRLLSDRFSAERPKGSFSTLEIQRTEQGDSAMYLCASSSDRGTEAFFGQGTRLTVV.

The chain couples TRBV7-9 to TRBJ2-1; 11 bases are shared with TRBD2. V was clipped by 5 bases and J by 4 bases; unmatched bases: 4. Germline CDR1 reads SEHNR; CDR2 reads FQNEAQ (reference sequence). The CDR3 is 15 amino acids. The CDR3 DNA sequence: TGTGCCAGCAGCCCAGGGACTAGCGGTTACAATGAGCAGTTCTTC. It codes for CASSPGTSGYNEQFF. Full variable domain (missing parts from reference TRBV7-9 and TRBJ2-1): DTGVSQNPRHKITKRGQNVTFRCDPISEHNRLYWYRQTLGQGPEFLTYFQNEAQLEKSRLLSDRFSAERPKGSFSTLEIQRTEQGDSAMYLCASSPGTSGYNEQFFGPGTRLTVL.

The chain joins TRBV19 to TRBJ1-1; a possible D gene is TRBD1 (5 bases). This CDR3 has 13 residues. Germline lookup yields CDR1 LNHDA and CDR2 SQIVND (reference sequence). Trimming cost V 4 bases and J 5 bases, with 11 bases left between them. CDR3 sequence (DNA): TGTGCCAGTAGTACTCCGGGGGGAACTGAAGCTTTCTTT. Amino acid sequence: CASSTPGGTEAFF.

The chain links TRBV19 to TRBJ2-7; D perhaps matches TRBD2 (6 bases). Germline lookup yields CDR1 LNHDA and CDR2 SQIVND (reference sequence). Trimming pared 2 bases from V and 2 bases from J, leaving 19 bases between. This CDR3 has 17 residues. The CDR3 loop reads CASSIKGGLTTAYEQYF. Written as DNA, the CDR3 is TGTGCCAGTAGTATAAAGGGAGGACTAACTACAGCCTACGAGCAGTACTTC.

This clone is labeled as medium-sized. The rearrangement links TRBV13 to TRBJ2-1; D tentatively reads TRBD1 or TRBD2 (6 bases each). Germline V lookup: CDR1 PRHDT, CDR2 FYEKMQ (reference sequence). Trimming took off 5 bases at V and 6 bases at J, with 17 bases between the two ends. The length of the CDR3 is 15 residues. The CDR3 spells CASSPRLEGGNEQFF. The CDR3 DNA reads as TGTGCCAGCAGCCCTCGGCTCGAGGGGGGCAATGAGCAGTTCTTC.

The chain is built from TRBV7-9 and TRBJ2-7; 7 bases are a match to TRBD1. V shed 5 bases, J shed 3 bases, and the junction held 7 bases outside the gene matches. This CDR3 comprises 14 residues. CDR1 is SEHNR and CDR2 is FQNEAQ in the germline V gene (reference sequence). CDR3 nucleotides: TGTGCCAGCAGCCAGACAGGGATCGGCTACGAGCAGTACTTC. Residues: CASSQTGIGYEQYF.

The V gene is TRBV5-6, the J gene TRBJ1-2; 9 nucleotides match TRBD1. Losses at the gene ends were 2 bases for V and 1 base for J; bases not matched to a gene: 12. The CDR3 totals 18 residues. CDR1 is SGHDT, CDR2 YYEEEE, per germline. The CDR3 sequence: CASSFGPAGQGRNYGYTF. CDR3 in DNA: TGTGCCAGCAGCTTTGGCCCTGCGGGACAGGGACGTAACTATGGCTACACCTTC.

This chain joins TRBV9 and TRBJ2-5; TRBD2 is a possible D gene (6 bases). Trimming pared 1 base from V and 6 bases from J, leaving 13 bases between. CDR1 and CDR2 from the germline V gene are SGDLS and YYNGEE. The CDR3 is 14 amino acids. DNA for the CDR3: TGTGCCAGCAGCGTAACGGGAGAGGGGAAGACCCAGTACTTC. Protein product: CASSVTGEGKTQYF.

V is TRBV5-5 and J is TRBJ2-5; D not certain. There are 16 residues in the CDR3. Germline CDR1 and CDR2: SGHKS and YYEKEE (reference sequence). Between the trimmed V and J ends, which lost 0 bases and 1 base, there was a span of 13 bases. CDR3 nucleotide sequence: TGTGCCAGCAGCTTGGACGGAGACCGGGTCCAAGAGACCCAGTACTTC. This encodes CASSLDGDRVQETQYF.

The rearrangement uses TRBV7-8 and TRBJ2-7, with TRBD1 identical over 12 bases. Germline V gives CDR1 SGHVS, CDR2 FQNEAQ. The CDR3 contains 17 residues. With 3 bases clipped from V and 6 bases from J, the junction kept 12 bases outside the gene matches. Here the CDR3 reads CASSFPDKGTGGIEQYF. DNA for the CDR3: TGTGCCAGCAGCTTCCCGGACAAAGGGACAGGGGGCATCGAGCAGTACTTC.

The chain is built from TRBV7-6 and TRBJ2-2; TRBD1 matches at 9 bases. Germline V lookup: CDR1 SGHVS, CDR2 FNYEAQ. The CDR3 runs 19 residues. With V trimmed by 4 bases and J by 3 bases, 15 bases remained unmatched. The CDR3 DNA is TGTGCCAGCAGCTCATTACCTACCGGGACAGGGCTGTACACCGGGGAGCTGTTTTTT. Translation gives CASSSLPTGTGLYTGELFF.

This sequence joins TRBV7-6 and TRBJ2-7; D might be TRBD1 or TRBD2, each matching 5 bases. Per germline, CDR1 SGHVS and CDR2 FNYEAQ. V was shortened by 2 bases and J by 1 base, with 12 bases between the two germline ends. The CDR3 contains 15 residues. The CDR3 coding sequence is TGTGCCAGCAGCTTAATGGGTGGGGGATCCTACGAGCAGTACTTC. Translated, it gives CASSLMGGGSYEQYF.

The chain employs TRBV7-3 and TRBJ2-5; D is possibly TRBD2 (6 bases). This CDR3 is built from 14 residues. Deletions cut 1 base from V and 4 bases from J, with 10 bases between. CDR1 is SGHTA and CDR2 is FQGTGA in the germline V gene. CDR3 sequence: CASSLIGGVETQYF. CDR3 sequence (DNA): TGTGCCAGCAGCTTAATAGGAGGGGTAGAGACCCAGTACTTC.

CDR3 bases: TGTGCCAGCAGCCCCTTGACTAGAACCCTCGCAGATACGCAGTATTTT. It translates to CASSPLTRTLADTQYF. The chain links TRBV7-6 to TRBJ2-3; maybe TRBD2 (6 bases). Germline V gene lookup returns CDR1 SGHVS and CDR2 FNYEAQ. The ends were cut back, 5 bases at V and 4 bases at J, with 19 bases in the middle. The CDR3 runs 16 residues.

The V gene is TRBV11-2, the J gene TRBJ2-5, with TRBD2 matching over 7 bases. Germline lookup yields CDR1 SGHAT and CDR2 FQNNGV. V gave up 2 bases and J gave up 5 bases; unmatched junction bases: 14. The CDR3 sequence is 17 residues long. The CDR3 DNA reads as TGTGCCAGCAGCTTAATCGAAGGCGGGGGATGGGGGGAGACCCAGTACTTC. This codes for CASSLIEGGGWGETQYF.

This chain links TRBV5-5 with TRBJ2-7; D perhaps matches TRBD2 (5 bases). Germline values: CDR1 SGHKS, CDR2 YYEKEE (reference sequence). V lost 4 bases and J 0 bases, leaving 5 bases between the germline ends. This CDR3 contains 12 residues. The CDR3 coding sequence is TGTGCCAGCAGCGGGAGCTCCTACGAGCAGTACTTC. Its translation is CASSGSSYEQYF.